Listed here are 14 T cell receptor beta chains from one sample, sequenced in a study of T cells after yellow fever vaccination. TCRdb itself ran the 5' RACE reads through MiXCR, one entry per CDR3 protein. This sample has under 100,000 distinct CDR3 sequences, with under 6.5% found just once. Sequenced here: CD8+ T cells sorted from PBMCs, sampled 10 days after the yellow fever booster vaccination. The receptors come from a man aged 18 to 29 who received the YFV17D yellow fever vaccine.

CDR3 nucleotides: TGTGCCAGCAGGTACAACCCAATCTGGACAGGGAGGGCGAACACTGAAGCTTTCTTT. The encoded protein is CASRYNPIWTGRANTEAFF. The rearrangement uses TRBV6-2 or TRBV6-3 and TRBJ1-1, with 8 bases aligning to TRBD1. CDR3 length: 19 residues. Germline V gene sequence: CDR1 MNHEY, CDR2 SVGEGT. Trimming at V came to 6 bases and at J to 1 base, leaving 19 bases not matched to a gene.

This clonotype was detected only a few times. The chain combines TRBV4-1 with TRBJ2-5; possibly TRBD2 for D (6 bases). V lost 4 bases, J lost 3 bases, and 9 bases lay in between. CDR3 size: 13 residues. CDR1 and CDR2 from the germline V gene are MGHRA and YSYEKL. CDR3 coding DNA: TGCGCCAGCAGCCCCGCTAGCGAAGAGACCCAGTACTTC. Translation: CASSPASEETQYF.

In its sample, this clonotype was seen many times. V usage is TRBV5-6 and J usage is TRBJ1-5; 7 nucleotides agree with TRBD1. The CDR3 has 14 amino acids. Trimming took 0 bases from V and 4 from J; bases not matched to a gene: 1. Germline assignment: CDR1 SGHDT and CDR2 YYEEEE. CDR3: CASSLAQGNQPQHF. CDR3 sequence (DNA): TGTGCCAGCAGCTTGGCACAGGGGAATCAGCCCCAGCATTTT.

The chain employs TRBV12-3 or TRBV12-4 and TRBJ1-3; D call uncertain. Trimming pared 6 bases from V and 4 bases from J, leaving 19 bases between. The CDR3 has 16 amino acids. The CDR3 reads CASSVEGGGLGNTIYF. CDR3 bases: TGTGCCAGCAGCGTGGAAGGAGGAGGGCTAGGAAACACCATATATTTT.

The CDR3 sequence: CASSPDFPGSSYNEQFF. CDR3 nucleotide sequence: TGCGCCAGCAGCCCTGATTTCCCAGGCAGCTCCTACAATGAGCAGTTCTTC. The genes are TRBV4-3 and TRBJ2-1; the D is unclear. Trimming removed 4 bases at V and 0 bases at J, with 16 bases between. CDR1 LGHNA and CDR2 YSLEER come from the germline V gene. This CDR3 region has 17 residues.

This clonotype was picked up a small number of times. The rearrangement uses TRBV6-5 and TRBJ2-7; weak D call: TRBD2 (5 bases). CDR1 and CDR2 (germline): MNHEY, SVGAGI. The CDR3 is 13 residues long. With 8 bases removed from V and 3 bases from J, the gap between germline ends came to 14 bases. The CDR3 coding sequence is TGTGCCAGCGGAAAGAGGGAACACTACGAGCAGTACGTC. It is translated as CASGKREHYEQYV.

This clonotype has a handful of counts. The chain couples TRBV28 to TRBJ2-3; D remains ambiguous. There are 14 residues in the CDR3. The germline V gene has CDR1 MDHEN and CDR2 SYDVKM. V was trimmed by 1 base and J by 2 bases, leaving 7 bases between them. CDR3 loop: CASSLFSNTDTQYF. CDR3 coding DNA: TGTGCCAGCAGTTTATTTTCGAACACAGATACGCAGTATTTT.

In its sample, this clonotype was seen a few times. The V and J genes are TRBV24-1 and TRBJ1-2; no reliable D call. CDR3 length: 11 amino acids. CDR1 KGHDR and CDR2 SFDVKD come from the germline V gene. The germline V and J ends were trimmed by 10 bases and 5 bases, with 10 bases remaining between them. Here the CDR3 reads CATPKSYGYTF. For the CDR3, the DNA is TGTGCCACGCCAAAGTCGTATGGCTACACCTTC.

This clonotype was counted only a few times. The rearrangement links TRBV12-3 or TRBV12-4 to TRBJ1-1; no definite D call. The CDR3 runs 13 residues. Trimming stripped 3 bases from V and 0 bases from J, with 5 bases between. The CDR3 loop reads CASSFSMNTEAFF. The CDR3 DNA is TGTGCCAGCAGTTTTTCGATGAACACTGAAGCTTTCTTT.

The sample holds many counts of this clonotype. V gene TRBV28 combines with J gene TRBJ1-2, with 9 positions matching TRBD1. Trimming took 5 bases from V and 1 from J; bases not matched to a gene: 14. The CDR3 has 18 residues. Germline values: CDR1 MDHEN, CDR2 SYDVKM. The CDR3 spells CASSPGQGFFGGNYGYTF. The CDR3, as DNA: TGTGCCAGCAGTCCGGGACAGGGTTTCTTCGGGGGTAACTATGGCTACACCTTC.

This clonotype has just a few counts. This CDR3 reads CASSTRGGAQTQYF. CDR3 nucleotide sequence: TGTGCCAGCAGCACTCGCGGGGGGGCCCAGACCCAGTACTTC. This chain links TRBV7-2 with TRBJ2-5, with TRBD2 matching over 9 bases. The trim removed 5 bases at V and 6 bases at J, leaving 7 bases unmatched. This CDR3 is 14 amino acids long. Germline CDR1 SGHTA, CDR2 FQGNSA.

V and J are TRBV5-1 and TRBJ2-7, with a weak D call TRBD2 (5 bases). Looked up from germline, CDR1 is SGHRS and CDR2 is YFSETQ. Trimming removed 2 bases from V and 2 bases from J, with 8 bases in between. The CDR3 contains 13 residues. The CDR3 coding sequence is TGCGCCAGCAGCTTCGAGGGCCCCTACGAGCAGTACTTC. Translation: CASSFEGPYEQYF. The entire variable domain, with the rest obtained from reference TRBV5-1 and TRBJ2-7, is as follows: KAGVTQTPRYLIKTRGQQVTLSCSPISGHRSVSWYQQTPGQGLQFLFEYFSETQRNKGNFPGRFSGRQFSNSRSEMNVSTLELGDSALYLCASSFEGPYEQYFGPGTRLTVT.

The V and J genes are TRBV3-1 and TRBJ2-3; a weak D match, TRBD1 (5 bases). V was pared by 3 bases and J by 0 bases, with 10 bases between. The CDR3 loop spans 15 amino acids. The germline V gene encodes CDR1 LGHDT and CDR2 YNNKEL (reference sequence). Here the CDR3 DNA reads TGTGCCAGCAGCCACCCAGGGCGCAGCACAGATACGCAGTATTTT. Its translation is CASSHPGRSTDTQYF.

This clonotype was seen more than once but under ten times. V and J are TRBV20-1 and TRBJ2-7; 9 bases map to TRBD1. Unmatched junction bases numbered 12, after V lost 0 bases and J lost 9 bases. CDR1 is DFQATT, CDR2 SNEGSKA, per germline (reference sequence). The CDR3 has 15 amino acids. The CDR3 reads CSARDQEQGAFVQYF. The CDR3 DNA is TGCAGTGCTAGAGATCAGGAACAGGGGGCATTTGTGCAGTACTTC.